The clone carrying this TCR beta chain has a count of ten or more. What it binds is not known. The data belong to a study of early T cells in non-severe SARS-CoV-2 infection. Study-level information: Sequenced bulk RNA came from whole blood that was unsorted, and chains were unpaired.

The CDR3 extends over 14 amino acids. Germline values: CDR1 MDHEN, CDR2 SYDVKM. Trimming removed 6 bases from V and 2 bases from J; junction bases left unmatched: 5. Study-wide results and limits: Missing private and CD4 specificities, VDJdb matching favored anti-spike CD8 responses.

Individual cDNA molecules each received unique molecular identifiers attached to them. MiXCR, run by TCRdb on the 5' RACE reads, gives a single entry per CDR3 protein. This table holds tens of thousands of distinct CDR3 sequences, 10% to 15% found once. The J gene is TRBJ2-7, the V gene TRBV28; 9 bases map to TRBD1. Sequenced: whole blood. The TCR comes from an adult who was a healthcare worker with PCR-confirmed SARS-CoV-2 infection or an uninfected control (not recorded which). CDR3 in amino acids: CASSGTGSTYEQYF. The DNA for the CDR3 is TGTGCCAGCAGCGGGACAGGGTCGACCTACGAGCAGTACTTC.